The 8 T cell receptor beta chains presented below share a single source sample, sequenced in a study of cytomegalovirus exposure and HLA in healthy donors. PCR was performed using 60 Vbeta and 13 Jbeta primers. TCRdb's table, derived via immunoSEQ multiplex PCR, lists solely in-frame clones and lacks some. This sample has approximately 150,000 clones, with around 80% found just once. The sample taken for sequencing was PBMCs. These receptors all stem from a woman aged 40 to 49 in good health and CMV-seronegative.

The rearrangement uses TRBV11-2 and TRBJ1-2; D is unclear. This CDR3 has 15 amino acids. Germline values: CDR1 SGHAT, CDR2 FQNNGV. Trimming removed 4 bases from V and 0 bases from J, with 12 bases in between. CDR3 nucleotides: TGTGCCAGCAGCTCAAGCCCCGGGACTAACTATGGCTACACCTTC. Protein product: CASSSSPGTNYGYTF. The full variable domain, rest sourced from reference TRBV11-2 and TRBJ1-2, is EAGVAQSPRYKIIEKRQSVAFWCNPISGHATLYWYQQILGQGPKLLIQFQNNGVVDDSQLPKDRFSAERLKGVDSTLKIQPAKLEDSAVYLCASSSSPGTNYGYTFGSGTRLTVV.

The chain is built from TRBV10-3 and TRBJ1-5; tentatively, D is TRBD1 (5 bases). Per the germline V gene, CDR1 is ENHRY and CDR2 is SYGVKD. V was pared by 5 bases and J by 7 bases, with 18 bases between. This CDR3 has 15 amino acids. The CDR3 DNA is TGTGCCATCAGTCCCGGGGGGGGGAGTGAGCAGCCCCAGCATTTT. It translates to CAISPGGGSEQPQHF.

This clone appeared a single time. V usage is TRBV19 and J usage is TRBJ2-7, with 7 bases identical to TRBD1. Unmatched junction bases numbered 7, after V lost 2 bases and J lost 3 bases. The CDR3 length is 15 residues. CDR1 and CDR2 from the germline V gene are LNHDA and SQIVND (reference sequence). CDR3 coding DNA: TGTGCCAGTAGTATATCGGACAGGTATTTCTACGAGCAGTACTTC. As protein: CASSISDRYFYEQYF.

Regarding this clone: One end of the junction varies from germline; a read error may be responsible. The J gene is TRBJ2-1, the V gene TRBV7-9; 7 nucleotides match TRBD2. The CDR3 totals 16 residues. Germline CDR1 and CDR2: SEHNR and FQNEAQ (reference sequence). The CDR3 bases are TGTTCCAGCAGCTTAGAGGCGGGAGTAGGGTACAATGAGCAGTTCTTC. This translates into CSSSLEAGVGYNEQFF.

The genes are TRBV7-2 and TRBJ2-1; D remains unclear. V was shortened by 3 bases and J by 3 bases, with 3 bases between the two germline ends. The CDR3 sequence is 12 residues long. Germline loops: CDR1 SGHTA, CDR2 FQGNSA. The CDR3 region is CASSFLYNEQFF. DNA of the CDR3: TGTGCCAGCAGCTTTCTCTACAATGAGCAGTTCTTC.

The V and J genes are TRBV4-2 and TRBJ2-2; TRBD2 aligns across 11 bases. Germline CDR1 reads LGHNA; CDR2 reads YNFKEQ. The CDR3 is 17 residues long. V shed 8 bases and J 6 bases; nucleotides not matched to a gene: 14. The CDR3 DNA follows: TGTGCCAGCGCGACTATAGCGGGGGGGGCGGTTTCCGGGGAGCTGTTTTTT. Encoded protein: CASATIAGGAVSGELFF.

CDR3 loop: CASSLGSGHLSYEQYF. In DNA, the CDR3 is TGTGCCAGCAGCTTGGGTTCAGGCCACCTCTCCTACGAGCAGTACTTC. This chain joins TRBV5-5 and TRBJ2-7; no definite D call. The CDR3 has 16 residues. Germline assignment: CDR1 SGHKS and CDR2 YYEKEE (reference sequence). With 0 bases removed from V and 0 bases from J, the gap between germline ends came to 13 bases. The variable domain in full, completed from reference TRBV5-5 and TRBJ2-7, reads DAGVTQSPTHLIKTRGQQVTLRCSPISGHKSVSWYQQVLGQGPQFIFQYYEKEERGRGNFPDRFSARQFPNYSSELNVNALLLGDSALYLCASSLGSGHLSYEQYFGPGTRLTVT.

The chain links TRBV5-1 to TRBJ2-1; D is undetermined. V lost 2 bases to trimming and J lost 1 base, with 10 bases between them. CDR1 and CDR2 (germline): SGHRS, YFSETQ. The CDR3 contains 15 residues. The CDR3 sequence: CASSFERISYNEQFF. DNA for the CDR3: TGCGCCAGCAGCTTTGAGAGGATATCCTACAATGAGCAGTTCTTC.